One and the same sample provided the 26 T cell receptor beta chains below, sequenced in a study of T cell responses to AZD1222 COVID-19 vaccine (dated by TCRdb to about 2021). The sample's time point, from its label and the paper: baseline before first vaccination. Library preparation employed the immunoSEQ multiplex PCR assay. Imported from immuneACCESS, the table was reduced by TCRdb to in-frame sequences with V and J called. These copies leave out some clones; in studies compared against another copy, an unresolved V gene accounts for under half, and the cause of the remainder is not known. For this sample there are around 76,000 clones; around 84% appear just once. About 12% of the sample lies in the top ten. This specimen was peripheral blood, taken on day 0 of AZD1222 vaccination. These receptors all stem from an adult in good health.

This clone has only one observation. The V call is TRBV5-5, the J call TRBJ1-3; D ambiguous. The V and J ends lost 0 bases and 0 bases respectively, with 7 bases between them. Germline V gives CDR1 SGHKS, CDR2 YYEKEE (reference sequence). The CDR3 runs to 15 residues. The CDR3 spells CASSLAHSSGNTIYF. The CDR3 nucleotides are TGTGCCAGCAGCTTGGCCCACTCCTCTGGAAACACCATATATTTT.

CDR3 amino acids: CASSLGPGQGTSPLHF. In DNA, the CDR3 is TGTGCCAGCAGCTTGGGTCCGGGACAGGGGACCTCACCCCTCCACTTT. The chain recombines TRBV5-8 with TRBJ1-6, with 10 bases lining up with TRBD1. Germline CDR1 is SGHTS and CDR2 is YDEGEE. With 0 bases clipped from V and 10 bases from J, the junction kept 7 bases outside the gene matches. This CDR3 spans 16 amino acids.

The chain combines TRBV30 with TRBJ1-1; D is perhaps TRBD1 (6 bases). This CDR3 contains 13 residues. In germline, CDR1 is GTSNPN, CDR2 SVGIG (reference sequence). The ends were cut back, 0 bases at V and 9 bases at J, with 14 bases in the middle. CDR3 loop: CAWSVEGGRKAFF. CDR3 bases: TGTGCCTGGAGTGTAGAAGGGGGTCGGAAAGCTTTCTTT.

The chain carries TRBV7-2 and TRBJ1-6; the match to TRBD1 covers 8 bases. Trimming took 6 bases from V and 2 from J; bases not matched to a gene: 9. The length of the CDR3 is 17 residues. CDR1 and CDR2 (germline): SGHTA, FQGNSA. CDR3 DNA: TGTGCCAGCAGATCCTCCGACAGGGGCCCCTATAATTCACCCCTCCACTTT. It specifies CASRSSDRGPYNSPLHF.

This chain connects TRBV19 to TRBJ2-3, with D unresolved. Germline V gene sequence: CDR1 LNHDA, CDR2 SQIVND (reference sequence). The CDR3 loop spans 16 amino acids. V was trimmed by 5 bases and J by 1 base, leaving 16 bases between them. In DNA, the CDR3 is TGTGCCAGTAGTCCCCAAAGGGCGGCTGGCACAGATACGCAGTATTTT. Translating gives CASSPQRAAGTDTQYF.

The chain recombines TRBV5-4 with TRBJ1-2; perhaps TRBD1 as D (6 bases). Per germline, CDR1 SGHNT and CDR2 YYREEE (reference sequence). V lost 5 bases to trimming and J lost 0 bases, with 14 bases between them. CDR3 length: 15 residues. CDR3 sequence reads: CASRQGGGTNYGYTF. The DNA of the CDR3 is TGTGCCAGCAGACAGGGTGGGGGCACTAACTATGGCTACACCTTC.

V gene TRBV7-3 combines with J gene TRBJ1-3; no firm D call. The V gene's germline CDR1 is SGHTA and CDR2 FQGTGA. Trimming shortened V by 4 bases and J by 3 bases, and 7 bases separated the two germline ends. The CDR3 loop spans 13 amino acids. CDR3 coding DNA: TGTGCCAGCAGCTCGGACGGTGGAAACACCATATATTTT. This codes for CASSSDGGNTIYF.

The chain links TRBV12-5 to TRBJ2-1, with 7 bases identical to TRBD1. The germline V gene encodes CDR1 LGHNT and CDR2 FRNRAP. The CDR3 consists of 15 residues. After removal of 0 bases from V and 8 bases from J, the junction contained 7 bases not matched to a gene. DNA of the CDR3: TGTGCTAGTGGTTTGGTAGACAGGGCTATCGATGAGCAGTTCTTC. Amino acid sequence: CASGLVDRAIDEQFF.

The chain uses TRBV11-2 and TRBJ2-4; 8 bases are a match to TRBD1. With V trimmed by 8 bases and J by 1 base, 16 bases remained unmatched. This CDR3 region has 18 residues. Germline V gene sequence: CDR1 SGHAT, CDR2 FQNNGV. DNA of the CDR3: TGTGCCAGCGCCCGTGACAGGGGTTTCGGAATGGCCAAAAACATTCAGTACTTC. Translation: CASARDRGFGMAKNIQYF.

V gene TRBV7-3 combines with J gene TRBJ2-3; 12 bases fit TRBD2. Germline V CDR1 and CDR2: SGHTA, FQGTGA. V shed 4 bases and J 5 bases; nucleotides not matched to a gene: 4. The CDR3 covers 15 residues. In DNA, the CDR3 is TGTGCCAGCAGCTCTAGCGGGGGGGCCGTAGATACGCAGTATTTT. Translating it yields CASSSSGGAVDTQYF.

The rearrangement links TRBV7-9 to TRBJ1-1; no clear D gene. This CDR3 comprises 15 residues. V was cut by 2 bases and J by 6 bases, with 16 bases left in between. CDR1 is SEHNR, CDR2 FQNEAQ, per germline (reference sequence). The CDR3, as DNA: TGTGCCAGCAGCTTAATGTCAGTTGGGCGGGCTGAAGCTTTCTTT. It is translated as CASSLMSVGRAEAFF. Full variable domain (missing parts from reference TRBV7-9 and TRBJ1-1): DTGVSQNPRHKITKRGQNVTFRCDPISEHNRLYWYRQTLGQGPEFLTYFQNEAQLEKSRLLSDRFSAERPKGSFSTLEIQRTEQGDSAMYLCASSLMSVGRAEAFFGQGTRLTVV.

The CDR3 bases are TGTGCCAGCAGCTCGGGGGGGGACGCCGGGGAGCTGTTTTTT. It encodes CASSSGGDAGELFF. The chain links TRBV11-3 to TRBJ2-2, with TRBD2 matching over 8 bases. The CDR3 totals 14 residues. V gave up 4 bases and J gave up 6 bases; unmatched junction bases: 4. Germline loops: CDR1 SGHNT, CDR2 YENEEA.

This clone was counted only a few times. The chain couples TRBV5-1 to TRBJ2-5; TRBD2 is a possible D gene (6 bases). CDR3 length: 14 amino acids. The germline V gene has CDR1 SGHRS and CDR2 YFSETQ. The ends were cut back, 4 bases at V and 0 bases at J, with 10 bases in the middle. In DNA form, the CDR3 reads TGCGCCAGCAGCGCGGGGCAGCACCAAGAGACCCAGTACTTC. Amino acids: CASSAGQHQETQYF. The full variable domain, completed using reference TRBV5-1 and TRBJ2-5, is KAGVTQTPRYLIKTRGQQVTLSCSPISGHRSVSWYQQTPGQGLQFLFEYFSETQRNKGNFPGRFSGRQFSNSRSEMNVSTLELGDSALYLCASSAGQHQETQYFGPGTRLLVL.

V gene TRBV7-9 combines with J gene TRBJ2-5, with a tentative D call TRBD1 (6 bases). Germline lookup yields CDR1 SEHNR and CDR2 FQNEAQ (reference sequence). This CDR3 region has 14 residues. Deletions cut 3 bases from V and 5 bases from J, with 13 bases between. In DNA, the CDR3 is TGTGCCAGCAGCTTTACAGGGCTGGGCGAGACCCAGTACTTC. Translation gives CASSFTGLGETQYF.

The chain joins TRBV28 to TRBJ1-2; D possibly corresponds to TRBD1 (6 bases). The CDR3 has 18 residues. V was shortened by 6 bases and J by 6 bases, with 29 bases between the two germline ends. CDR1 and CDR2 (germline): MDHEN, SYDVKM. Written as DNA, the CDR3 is TGTGCCAGCAGAAGCGACAGGCAAATCTACCGGGAACTAGATGGCTACACCTTC. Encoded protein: CASRSDRQIYRELDGYTF.

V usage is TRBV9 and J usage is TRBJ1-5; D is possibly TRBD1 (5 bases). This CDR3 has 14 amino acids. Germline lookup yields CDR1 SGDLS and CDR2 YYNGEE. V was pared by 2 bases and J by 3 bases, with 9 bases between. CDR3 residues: CASSVSGTNQPQHF. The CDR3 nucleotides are TGTGCCAGCAGCGTGTCAGGGACCAATCAGCCCCAGCATTTT.

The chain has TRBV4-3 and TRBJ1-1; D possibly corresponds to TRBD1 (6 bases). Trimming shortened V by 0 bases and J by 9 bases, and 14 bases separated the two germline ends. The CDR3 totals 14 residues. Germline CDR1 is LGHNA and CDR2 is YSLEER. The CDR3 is CASSQERQGSKAFF. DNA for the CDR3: TGCGCCAGCAGCCAAGAACGCCAGGGGAGTAAAGCTTTCTTT.

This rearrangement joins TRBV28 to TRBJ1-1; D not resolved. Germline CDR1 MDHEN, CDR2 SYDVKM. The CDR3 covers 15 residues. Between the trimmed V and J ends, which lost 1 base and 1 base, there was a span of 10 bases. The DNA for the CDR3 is TGTGCCAGCAGTTTATCAGGATGGGGGAACACTGAAGCTTTCTTT. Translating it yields CASSLSGWGNTEAFF.

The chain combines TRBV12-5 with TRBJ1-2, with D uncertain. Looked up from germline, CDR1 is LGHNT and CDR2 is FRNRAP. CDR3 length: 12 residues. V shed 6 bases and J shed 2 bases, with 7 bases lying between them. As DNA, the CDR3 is TGTGCTAGTGGGAGGGAGAACTATGGCTACACCTTC. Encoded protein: CASGRENYGYTF.

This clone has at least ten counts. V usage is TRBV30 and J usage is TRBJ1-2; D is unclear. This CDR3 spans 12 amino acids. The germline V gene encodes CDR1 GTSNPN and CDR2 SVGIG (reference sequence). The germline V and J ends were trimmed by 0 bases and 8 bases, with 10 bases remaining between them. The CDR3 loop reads CAWSVLDTGYTF. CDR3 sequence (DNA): TGTGCCTGGAGTGTACTCGACACAGGCTACACCTTC.

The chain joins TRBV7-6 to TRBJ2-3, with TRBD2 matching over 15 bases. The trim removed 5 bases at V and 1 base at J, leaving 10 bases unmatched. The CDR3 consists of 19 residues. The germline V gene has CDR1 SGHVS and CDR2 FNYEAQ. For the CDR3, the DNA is TGTGCCAGCAGCCCGACGGGGACTAGCGGGGGGCCGGGCACAGATACGCAGTATTTT. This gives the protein CASSPTGTSGGPGTDTQYF. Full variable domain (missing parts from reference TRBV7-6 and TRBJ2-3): GAGVSQSPRYKVTKRGQDVALRCDPISGHVSLYWYRQALGQGPEFLTYFNYEAQQDKSGLPNDRFSAERPEGSISTLTIQRTEQRDSAMYRCASSPTGTSGGPGTDTQYFGPGTRLTVL.

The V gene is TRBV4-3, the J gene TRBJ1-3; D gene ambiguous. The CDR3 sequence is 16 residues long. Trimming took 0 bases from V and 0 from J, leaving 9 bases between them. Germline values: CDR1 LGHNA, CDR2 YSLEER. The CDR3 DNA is TGCGCCAGCAGCCAAGATCGAAGGATCTCTGGAAACACCATATATTTT. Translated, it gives CASSQDRRISGNTIYF.

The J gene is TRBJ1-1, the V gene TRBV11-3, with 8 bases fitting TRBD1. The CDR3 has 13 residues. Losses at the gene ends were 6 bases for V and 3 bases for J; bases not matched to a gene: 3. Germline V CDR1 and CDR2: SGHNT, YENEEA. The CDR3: CASSIQGDTEAFF. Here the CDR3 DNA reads TGTGCCAGCAGTATACAGGGGGACACTGAAGCTTTCTTT.

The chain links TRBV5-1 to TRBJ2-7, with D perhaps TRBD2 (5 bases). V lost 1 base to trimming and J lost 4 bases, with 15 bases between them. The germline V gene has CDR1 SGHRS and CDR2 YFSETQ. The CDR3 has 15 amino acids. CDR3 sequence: CASSLSDAGGYEQYF. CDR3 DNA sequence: TGCGCCAGCAGCTTGTCCGACGCGGGTGGGTACGAGCAGTACTTC.

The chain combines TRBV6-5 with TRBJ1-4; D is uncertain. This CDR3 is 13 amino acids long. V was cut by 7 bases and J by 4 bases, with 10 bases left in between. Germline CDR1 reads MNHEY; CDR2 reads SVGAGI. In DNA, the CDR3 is TGTGCCAGCAAGCCTAATAATAATGAAAAACTGTTTTTT. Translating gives CASKPNNNEKLFF.

The CDR3 DNA reads TGCGCCAGCAGCCAAGATCCGACAGGTCTCACTGAAGCTTTCTTT. Its translation: CASSQDPTGLTEAFF. The chain is built from TRBV4-3 and TRBJ1-1, with D perhaps matching TRBD1 (6 bases). CDR3 length: 15 residues. Germline V gene sequence: CDR1 LGHNA, CDR2 YSLEER. Trimming cost V 0 bases and J 4 bases, with 12 bases left between them.